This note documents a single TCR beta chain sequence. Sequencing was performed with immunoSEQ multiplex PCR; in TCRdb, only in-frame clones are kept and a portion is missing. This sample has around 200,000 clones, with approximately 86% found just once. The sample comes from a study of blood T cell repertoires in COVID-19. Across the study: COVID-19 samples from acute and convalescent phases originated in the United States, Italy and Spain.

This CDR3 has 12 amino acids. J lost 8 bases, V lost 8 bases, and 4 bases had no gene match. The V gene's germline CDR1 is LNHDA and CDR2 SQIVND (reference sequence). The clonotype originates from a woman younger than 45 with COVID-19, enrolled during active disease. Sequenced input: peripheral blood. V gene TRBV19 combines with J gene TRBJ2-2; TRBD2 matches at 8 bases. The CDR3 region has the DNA TGTGCCAGTGGACTAGCAGCTGGGGAGCTGTTTTTT. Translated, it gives CASGLAAGELFF.